Below, one T cell receptor beta chain is given with its context. No antigen is known for it. With 5 bases clipped from V and 5 bases from J, the junction kept 5 bases outside the gene matches. From germline, CDR1 is SGDLS and CDR2 YYNGEE. The CDR3 sequence is 14 residues long. These data come from a study of vaccination effects on CD4 cells after COVID-19. Study-level background: Specimens were obtained from a couple of convalescent patients 16 days and one week prior to vaccination.

Using immunoSEQ multiplex PCR, the repertoire was profiled, and TCRdb retains in-frame clones only, with some absent. The sample has more than 35,000 clones, about 78% seen once. Study results and caveats: Marked contraction was observed in infection-induced and vaccine-induced clones late after vaccination.

CD4+ T cells specific for antigen were expanded with viral peptide pools by the ViraFEST assay before sequencing. When around nine days of culture had elapsed, CD4+ T cells were isolated. Their SARS-CoV-2 infection, verified by PCR, occurred between March and December 2020. Peptides at around 9.9 ug/ml and IL-2 at roughly 9.3 IU/ml were added to 1.5 million to 2.5 million PBMC per well. Days 3 and 7 saw half the medium replaced with IL-2 medium. This receptor was obtained from a human donor who had a prior SARS-CoV-2 infection. Sequenced material: CD4+ T cells from PBMCs cultured with HCoV-NL63 spike peptides, taken before COVID-19 vaccination. The rearrangement joins TRBV9 to TRBJ2-3; 10 nucleotides agree with TRBD2. CDR3 region: CASRDLAGVDTQYF. CDR3 DNA: TGTGCCAGCAGAGATCTAGCGGGGGTAGATACGCAGTATTTT.